This TCR beta chain was observed in a study of blood T cells in healthy people across ages. Study-wide results and caveats: Bulk PBMC profiling left naive and antigen-experienced comparisons inconclusive. Not knowing donor CMV status may have confounded expanded clonotype changes.

Sample-barcoded 5' priming and a J-beta primer mix drove a second PCR of 7 to 11 cycles. TCRdb re-called the 5' RACE reads through MiXCR, storing one row per CDR3 protein. Of approximately 1,700,000 distinct CDR3 sequences listed, around 40% were seen once; the top ten hold more than 20%. In the case of this clonotype: Its specificity is not known.

Each sample had at least 6.5 million PBMCs isolated. The receptor comes from a human donor in good health. The sample comprised blood.

CDR3: CASSSRLIHTYEQYF. In DNA, the CDR3 is TGTGCCAGCAGTAGTAGATTGATCCATACCTACGAGCAGTACTTC. J is TRBJ2-4 and V is TRBV28; unclear D gene. The J call is in doubt because the DNA end fits TRBJ2-7 better. The CDR3 is 15 amino acids. From germline, CDR1 is MDHEN and CDR2 SYDVKM.